One sample yielded the 8 T cell receptor beta chains listed below, sequenced in a study of identical twins. TCRdb reprocessed the 5' RACE reads via MiXCR and lists one record per CDR3 protein. The sample comprises around 240,000 distinct CDR3 sequences, 5.5% to 7% of which are singletons, and 3.6% rests with the top ten. This sample was shared with a second study, whose subject was yellow fever vaccine responses in identical twins.

Sequenced: memory (CD45RO+) T cells sorted from blood. The receptors were gathered from a woman younger than 30 in good health.

This clonotype was seen at least ten times. The rearrangement uses TRBV29-1 and TRBJ1-2; a weak D match, TRBD1 (5 bases). Germline CDR1 SQVTM, CDR2 ANQGSEA. The V gene lost 6 bases and the J gene lost 8 bases, with 13 bases spanning the gap. The CDR3 totals 11 residues. CDR3 sequence: CSVWGRGGYTF. The CDR3 DNA is TGCAGCGTCTGGGGGAGAGGGGGCTACACCTTC.

In its sample, this clonotype was seen many times. The chain carries TRBV3-1 and TRBJ1-5; a weak D match, TRBD1 (5 bases). The germline gives CDR1 LGHDT, CDR2 YNNKEL (reference sequence). The CDR3 is 14 residues long. The V and J ends lost 2 bases and 2 bases respectively, with 7 bases between them. CDR3 DNA: TGTGCCAGCAGCCAACGGGGGGGCAATCAGCCCCAGCATTTT. Residues: CASSQRGGNQPQHF.

This clonotype was observed a few times. This chain connects TRBV4-2 to TRBJ2-3, with 9 bases lining up with TRBD2. The CDR3 is 16 residues long. Germline V gene lookup returns CDR1 LGHNA and CDR2 YNFKEQ. Losses at the gene ends were 1 base for V and 3 bases for J; bases not matched to a gene: 5. The CDR3, as DNA: TGTGCCAGCAGCCAAGTTGCTAGCGGGGTAACAGATACGCAGTATTTT. Its protein is CASSQVASGVTDTQYF.

This clonotype was observed at least ten times. The gene calls are TRBV5-5 and TRBJ1-1; TRBD1 might be the D (6 bases). Germline V CDR1 and CDR2: SGHKS, YYEKEE (reference sequence). This CDR3 contains 15 residues. V lost 0 bases and J lost 0, with 9 bases in between. CDR3 region: CASSLAGAMNTEAFF. The CDR3 bases are TGTGCCAGCAGCTTGGCGGGGGCAATGAACACTGAAGCTTTCTTT.

V and J are TRBV20-1 and TRBJ1-2; possibly TRBD1 for D (5 bases). The CDR3 runs 15 residues. Trimming shortened V by 3 bases and J by 4 bases, and 18 bases separated the two germline ends. Germline values: CDR1 DFQATT, CDR2 SNEGSKA (reference sequence). The CDR3 reads CSARGQDDLSYGYTF. The DNA for the CDR3 is TGCAGTGCTAGGGGGCAGGACGACTTGAGCTATGGCTACACCTTC.

This clonotype was observed a handful of times. The chain employs TRBV20-1 and TRBJ1-2; D call uncertain. The CDR3 spans 13 residues. The V end lost 5 bases, the J end lost 4 bases, and 14 bases lay between the germline ends. CDR1 and CDR2 (germline): DFQATT, SNEGSKA (reference sequence). The CDR3 protein is CSAEHPTIYGYTF. The CDR3 bases are TGCAGTGCTGAACATCCTACCATCTATGGCTACACCTTC.

This clonotype occurred a few times. The genes are TRBV5-1 and TRBJ2-1, with TRBD2 identical over 10 bases. V was pared by 2 bases and J by 5 bases, with 10 bases of the junction left unmatched. The CDR3 spans 17 residues. CDR1 and CDR2 (germline): SGHRS, YFSETQ. In DNA form, the CDR3 reads TGCGCCAGCAGCTTACTAGCGGGAAAGTTGGGGAACAATGAGCAGTTCTTC. This translates into CASSLLAGKLGNNEQFF.

Many counts were recorded for this clonotype. CDR3 bases: TGTGCCAGCCGGGGTGGGACAGGGTACACCGGGGAGCTGTTTTTT. Protein: CASRGGTGYTGELFF. The chain uses TRBV12-3 or TRBV12-4 and TRBJ2-2, with 9 nucleotides matching TRBD1. Unmatched junction bases numbered 7, after V lost 8 bases and J lost 3 bases. This CDR3 is 15 amino acids long.